This T cell receptor (beta chain) was documented in a study of graft-versus-host responses after intestinal transplantation. Whole-study context: Recipients had transplants, and these were multivisceral, liver-intestinal, or isolated intestinal. The recipients all started with anti-thymocyte globulin induction and then took tacrolimus and steroids for 3 to 4 years. Study results and limitations: Analysis identified GvH clones in recipient marrow, with some appearing first in ileum or blood.

TCRdb's table, derived via immunoSEQ multiplex PCR, lists solely in-frame clones and lacks some. The sample includes 80,000 to 90,000 clones, about nine tenths of them seen just once. Turning to this clone: Its cognate antigen is unknown.

This TCR derives from a human donor who received an intestinal transplant. The source material was unstimulated CD4+ T cells sorted from spleen or lymph node cells, sampled before intestinal transplant.

This chain's CDR3 is CASTGLEFPTDTQYF. The CDR3 DNA is TGTGCCAGCACCGGACTAGAATTCCCCACAGATACGCAGTATTTT. The chain carries TRBV2 and TRBJ2-3; 7 bases fit TRBD2. From germline, CDR1 is SNHLY and CDR2 FYNNEI. V dropped 7 bases and J dropped 2; count of bases not matched to a gene: 9. This CDR3 is built from 15 residues.